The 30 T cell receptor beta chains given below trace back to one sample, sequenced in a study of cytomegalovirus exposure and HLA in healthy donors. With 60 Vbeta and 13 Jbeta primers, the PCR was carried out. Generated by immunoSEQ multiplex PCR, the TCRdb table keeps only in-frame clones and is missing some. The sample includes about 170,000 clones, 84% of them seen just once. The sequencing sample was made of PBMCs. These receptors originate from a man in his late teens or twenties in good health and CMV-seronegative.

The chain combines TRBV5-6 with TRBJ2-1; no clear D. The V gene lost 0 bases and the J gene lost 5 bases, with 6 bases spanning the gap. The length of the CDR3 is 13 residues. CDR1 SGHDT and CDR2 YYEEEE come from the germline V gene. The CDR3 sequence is CASSLVLHNEQFF. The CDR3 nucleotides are TGTGCCAGCAGCTTGGTTCTTCACAATGAGCAGTTCTTC.

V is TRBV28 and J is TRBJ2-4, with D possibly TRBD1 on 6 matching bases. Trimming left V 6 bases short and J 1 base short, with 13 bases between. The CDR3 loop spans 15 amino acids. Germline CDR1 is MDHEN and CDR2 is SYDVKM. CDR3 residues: CASRSDRMAKNIQYF. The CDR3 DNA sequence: TGTGCCAGCAGAAGTGACAGGATGGCCAAAAACATTCAGTACTTC.

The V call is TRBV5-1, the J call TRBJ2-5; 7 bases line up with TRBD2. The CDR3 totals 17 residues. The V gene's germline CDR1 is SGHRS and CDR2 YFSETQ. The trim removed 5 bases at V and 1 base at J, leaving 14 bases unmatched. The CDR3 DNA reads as TGCGCCAGCAGGAGTGGACTAGTGGGAGTCCTCCAAGAGACCCAGTACTTC. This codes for CASRSGLVGVLQETQYF.

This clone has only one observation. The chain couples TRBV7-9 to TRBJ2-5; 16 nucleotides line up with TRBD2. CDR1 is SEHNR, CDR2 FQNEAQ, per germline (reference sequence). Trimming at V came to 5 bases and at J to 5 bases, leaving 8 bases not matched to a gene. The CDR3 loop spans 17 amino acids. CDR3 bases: TGTGCCAGCAGCCCCGGGACTAGCGGGAGGGCCGAGGAGACCCAGTACTTC. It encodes CASSPGTSGRAEETQYF.

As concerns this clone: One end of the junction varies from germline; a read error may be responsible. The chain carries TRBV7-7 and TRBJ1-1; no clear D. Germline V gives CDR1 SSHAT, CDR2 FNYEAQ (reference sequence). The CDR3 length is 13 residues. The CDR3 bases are TGTGCTAGCAGCTCCCGACTCGACACTGAAGCTTTCTTT. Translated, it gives CASSSRLDTEAFF.

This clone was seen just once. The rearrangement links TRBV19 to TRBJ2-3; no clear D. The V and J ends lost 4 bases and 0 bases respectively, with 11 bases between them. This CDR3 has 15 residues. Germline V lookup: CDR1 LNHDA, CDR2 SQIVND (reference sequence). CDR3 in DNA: TGTGCCAGTAGTAATTCCCCGTTGAGCACAGATACGCAGTATTTT. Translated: CASSNSPLSTDTQYF.

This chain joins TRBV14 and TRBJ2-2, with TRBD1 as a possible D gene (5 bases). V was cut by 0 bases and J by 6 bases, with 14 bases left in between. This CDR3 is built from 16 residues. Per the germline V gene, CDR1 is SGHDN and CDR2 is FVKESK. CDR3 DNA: TGTGCCAGCAGCCAAGAACGGATCAGGGTGGCCGGGGAGCTGTTTTTT. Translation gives CASSQERIRVAGELFF.

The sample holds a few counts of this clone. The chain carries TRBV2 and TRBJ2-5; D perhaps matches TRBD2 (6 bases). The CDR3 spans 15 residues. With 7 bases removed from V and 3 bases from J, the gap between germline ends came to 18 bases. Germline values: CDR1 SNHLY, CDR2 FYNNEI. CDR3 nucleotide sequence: TGTGCCAGCAATCCGATAGCGGAAAAGAAAGAGACCCAGTACTTC. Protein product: CASNPIAEKKETQYF. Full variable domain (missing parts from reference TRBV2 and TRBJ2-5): EPEVTQTPSHQVTQMGQEVILRCVPISNHLYFYWYRQILGQKVEFLVSFYNNEISEKSEIFDDQFSVERPDGSNFTLKIRSTKLEDSAMYFCASNPIAEKKETQYFGPGTRLLVL.

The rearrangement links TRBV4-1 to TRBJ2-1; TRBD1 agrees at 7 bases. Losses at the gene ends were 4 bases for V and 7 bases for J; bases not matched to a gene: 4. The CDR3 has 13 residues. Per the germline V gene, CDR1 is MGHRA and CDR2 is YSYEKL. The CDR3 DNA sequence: TGCGCCAGCAGCCGCCAACAGGGGAATGAGCAGTTCTTC. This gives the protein CASSRQQGNEQFF.

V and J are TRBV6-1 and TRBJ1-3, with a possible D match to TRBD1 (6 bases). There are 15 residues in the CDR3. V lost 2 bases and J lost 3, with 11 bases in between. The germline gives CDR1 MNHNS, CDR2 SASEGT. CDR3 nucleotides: TGTGCCAGCAGTGAAACTCTGGGACATGGAAACACCATATATTTT. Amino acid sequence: CASSETLGHGNTIYF.

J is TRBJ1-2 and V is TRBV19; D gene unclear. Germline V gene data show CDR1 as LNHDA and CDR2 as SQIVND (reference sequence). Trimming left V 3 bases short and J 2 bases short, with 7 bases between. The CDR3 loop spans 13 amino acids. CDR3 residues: CASSIAENYGYTF. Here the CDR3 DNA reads TGTGCCAGTAGTATCGCAGAAAACTATGGCTACACCTTC. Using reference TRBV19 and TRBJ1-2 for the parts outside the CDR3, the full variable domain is DGGITQSPKYLFRKEGQNVTLSCEQNLNHDAMYWYRQDPGQGLRLIYYSQIVNDFQKGDIAEGYSVSREKKESFPLTVTSAQKNPTAFYLCASSIAENYGYTFGSGTRLTVV.

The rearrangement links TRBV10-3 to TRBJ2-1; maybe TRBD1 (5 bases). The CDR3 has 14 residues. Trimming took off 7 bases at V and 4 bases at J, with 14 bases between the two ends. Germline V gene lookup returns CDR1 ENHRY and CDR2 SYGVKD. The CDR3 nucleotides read TGTGCCATCAAAGATCTAGGGGCTTACAATGAGCAGTTCTTC. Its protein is CAIKDLGAYNEQFF.

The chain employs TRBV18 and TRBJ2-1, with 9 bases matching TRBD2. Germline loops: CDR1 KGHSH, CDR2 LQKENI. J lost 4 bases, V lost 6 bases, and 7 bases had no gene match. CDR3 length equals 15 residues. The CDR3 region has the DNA TGTGCCAGCTCGTCGCAGACTAGCGGTTACAATGAGCAGTTCTTC. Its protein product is CASSSQTSGYNEQFF.

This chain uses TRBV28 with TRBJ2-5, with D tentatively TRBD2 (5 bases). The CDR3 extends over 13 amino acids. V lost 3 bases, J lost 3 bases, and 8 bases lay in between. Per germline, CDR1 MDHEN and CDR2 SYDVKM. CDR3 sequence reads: CASSFRREETQYF. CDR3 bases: TGTGCCAGCAGTTTCAGGCGGGAAGAGACCCAGTACTTC.

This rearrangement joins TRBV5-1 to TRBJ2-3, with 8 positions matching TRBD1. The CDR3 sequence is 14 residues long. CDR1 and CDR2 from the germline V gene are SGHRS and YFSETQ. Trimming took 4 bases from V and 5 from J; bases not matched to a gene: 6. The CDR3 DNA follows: TGCGCCAGCAGCACGACAGGGGATGGAGATACGCAGTATTTT. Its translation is CASSTTGDGDTQYF.

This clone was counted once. The CDR3 nucleotides read TGTGCCAGCAGTCCCCGGGGTCCGGGACAGGGGGTCTTGAACACTGAAGCTTTCTTT. This sequence encodes CASSPRGPGQGVLNTEAFF. The J gene is TRBJ1-1, the V gene TRBV2, with 11 bases lining up with TRBD1. The length of the CDR3 is 19 residues. V shed 5 bases, J shed 0 bases, and the junction held 14 bases outside the gene matches. Germline loops: CDR1 SNHLY, CDR2 FYNNEI.

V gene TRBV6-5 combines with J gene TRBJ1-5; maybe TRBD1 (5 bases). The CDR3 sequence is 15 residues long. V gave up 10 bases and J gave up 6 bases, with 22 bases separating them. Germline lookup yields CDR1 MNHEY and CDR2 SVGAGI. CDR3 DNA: TGTGCCAACAGCCTCGGCAGGGAATCAGGTCAGCCCCAGCATTTT. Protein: CANSLGRESGQPQHF.

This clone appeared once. CDR3 residues: CASTGLAGGELFF. The CDR3, as DNA: TGTGCCAGCACCGGACTAGCGGGCGGGGAGCTGTTTTTT. This sequence joins TRBV6-1 and TRBJ2-2; TRBD2 matches 11 bases. This CDR3 comprises 13 residues. CDR1 MNHNS and CDR2 SASEGT come from the germline V gene. Trimming at V came to 7 bases and at J to 7 bases, leaving 2 bases not matched to a gene.

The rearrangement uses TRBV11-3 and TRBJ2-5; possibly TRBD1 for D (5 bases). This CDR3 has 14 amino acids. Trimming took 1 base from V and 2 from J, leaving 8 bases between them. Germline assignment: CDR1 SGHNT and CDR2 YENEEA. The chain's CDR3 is CASSLGRDQETQYF. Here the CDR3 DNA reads TGTGCCAGCAGCTTAGGCAGGGATCAAGAGACCCAGTACTTC.

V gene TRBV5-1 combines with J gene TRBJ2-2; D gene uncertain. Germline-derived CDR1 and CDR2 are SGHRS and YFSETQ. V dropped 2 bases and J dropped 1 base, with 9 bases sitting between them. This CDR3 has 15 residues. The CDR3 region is CASSLIRQNTGELFF. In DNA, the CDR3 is TGCGCCAGCAGCTTAATCAGGCAGAACACCGGGGAGCTGTTTTTT.

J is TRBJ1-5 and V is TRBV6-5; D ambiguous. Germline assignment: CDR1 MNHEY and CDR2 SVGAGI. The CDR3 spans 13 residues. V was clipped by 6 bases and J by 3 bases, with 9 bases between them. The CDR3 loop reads CASSGETNQPQHF. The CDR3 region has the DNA TGTGCCAGCAGCGGGGAGACCAATCAGCCCCAGCATTTT.

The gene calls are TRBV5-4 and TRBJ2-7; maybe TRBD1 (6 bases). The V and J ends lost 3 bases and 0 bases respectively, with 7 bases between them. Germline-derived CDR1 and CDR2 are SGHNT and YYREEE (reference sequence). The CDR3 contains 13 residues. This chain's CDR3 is CASSSGHSYEQYF. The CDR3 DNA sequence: TGTGCCAGCAGCTCGGGACACTCCTACGAGCAGTACTTC. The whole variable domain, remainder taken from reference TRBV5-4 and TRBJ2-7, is ETGVTQSPTHLIKTRGQQVTLRCSSQSGHNTVSWYQQALGQGPQFIFQYYREEENGRGNFPPRFSGLQFPNYSSELNVNALELDDSALYLCASSSGHSYEQYFGPGTRLTVT.

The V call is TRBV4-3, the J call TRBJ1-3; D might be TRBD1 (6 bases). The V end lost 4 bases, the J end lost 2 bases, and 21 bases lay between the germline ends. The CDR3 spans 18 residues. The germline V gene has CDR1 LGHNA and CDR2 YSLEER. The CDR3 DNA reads TGCGCCAGCAGCCGAGTTACACTACAGGGATCAACTGGAAACACCATATATTTT. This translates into CASSRVTLQGSTGNTIYF.

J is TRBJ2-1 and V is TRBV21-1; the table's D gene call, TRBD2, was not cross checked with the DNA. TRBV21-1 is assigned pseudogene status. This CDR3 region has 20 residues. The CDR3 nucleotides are TGTGCCAGCAGCACGAGATTGGGGACTAGCGGGAGAAACTCATACAATGAGCAGTTCTTC. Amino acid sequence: CASSTRLGTSGRNSYNEQFF.

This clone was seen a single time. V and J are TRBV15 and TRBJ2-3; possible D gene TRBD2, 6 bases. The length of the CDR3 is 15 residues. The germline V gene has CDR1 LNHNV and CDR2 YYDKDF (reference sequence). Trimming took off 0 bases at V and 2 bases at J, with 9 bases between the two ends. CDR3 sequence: CATSRDRDSTDTQYF. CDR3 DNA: TGTGCCACCAGCAGAGACAGGGACTCCACAGATACGCAGTATTTT. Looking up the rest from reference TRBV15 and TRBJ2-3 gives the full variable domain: DAMVIQNPRYQVTQFGKPVTLSCSQTLNHNVMYWYQQKSSQAPKLLFHYYDKDFNNEADTPDNFQSRRPNTSFCFLDIRSPGLGDTAMYLCATSRDRDSTDTQYFGPGTRLTVL.

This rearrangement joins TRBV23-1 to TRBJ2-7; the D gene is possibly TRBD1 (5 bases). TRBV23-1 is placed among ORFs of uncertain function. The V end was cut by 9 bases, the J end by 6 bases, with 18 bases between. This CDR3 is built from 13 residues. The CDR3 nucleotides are TGCGCCAGACATACAGGTCGAACCTCCGAGCAGTACTTC. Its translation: CARHTGRTSEQYF.

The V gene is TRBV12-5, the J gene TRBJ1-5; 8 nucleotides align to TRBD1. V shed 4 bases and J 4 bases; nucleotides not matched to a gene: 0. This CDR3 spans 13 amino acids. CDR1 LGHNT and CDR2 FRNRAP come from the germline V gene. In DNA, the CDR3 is TGTGCTAGTGGTTACAGGGGGAATCAGCCCCAGCATTTT. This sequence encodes CASGYRGNQPQHF.

CDR3 DNA sequence: TGTGCCAGCAGCCAAGCAAAGACAGGGGCGTTAAGCGAAAAACTGTTTTTT. This translates into CASSQAKTGALSEKLFF. This rearrangement joins TRBV4-2 to TRBJ1-4; 8 bases fit TRBD1. This CDR3 has 17 residues. CDR1 and CDR2 from the germline V gene are LGHNA and YNFKEQ. The V segment lost 1 base and the J segment 8 bases; nucleotides outside the gene matches: 12.

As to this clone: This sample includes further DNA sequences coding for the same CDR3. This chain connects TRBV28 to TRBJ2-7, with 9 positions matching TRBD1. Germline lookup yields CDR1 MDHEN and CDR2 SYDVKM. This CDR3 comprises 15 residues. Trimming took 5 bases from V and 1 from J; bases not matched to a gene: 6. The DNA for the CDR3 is TGTGCCAGCAGTCCACCGGGACAGGGATCCTACGAGCAGTACTTC. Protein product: CASSPPGQGSYEQYF. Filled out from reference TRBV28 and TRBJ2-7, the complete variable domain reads DVKVTQSSRYLVKRTGEKVFLECVQDMDHENMFWYRQDPGLGLRLIYFSYDVKMKEKGDIPEGYSVSREKKERFSLILESASTNQTSMYLCASSPPGQGSYEQYFGPGTRLTVT.

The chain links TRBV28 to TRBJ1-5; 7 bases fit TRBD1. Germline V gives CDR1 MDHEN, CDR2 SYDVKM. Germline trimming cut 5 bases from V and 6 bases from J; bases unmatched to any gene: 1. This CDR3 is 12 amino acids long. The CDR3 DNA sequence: TGTGCCAGCAGTCCAGGGGGTCAGCCCCAGCATTTT. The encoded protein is CASSPGGQPQHF.